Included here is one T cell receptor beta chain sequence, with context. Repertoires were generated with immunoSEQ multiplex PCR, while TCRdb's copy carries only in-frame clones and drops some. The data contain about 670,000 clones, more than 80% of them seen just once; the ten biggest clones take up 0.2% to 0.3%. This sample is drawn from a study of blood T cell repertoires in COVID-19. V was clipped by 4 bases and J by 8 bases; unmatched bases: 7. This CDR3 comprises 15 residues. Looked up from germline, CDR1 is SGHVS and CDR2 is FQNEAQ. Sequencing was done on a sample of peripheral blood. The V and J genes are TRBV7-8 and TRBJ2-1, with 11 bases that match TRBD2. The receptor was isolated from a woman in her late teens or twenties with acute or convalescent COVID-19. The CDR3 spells CASSSSGGPGDEQFF. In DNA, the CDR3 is TGTGCCAGCAGCTCTAGCGGGGGGCCAGGGGATGAGCAGTTCTTC.